The following is a T cell receptor beta chain sequence with its context. Its cognate antigen is unknown. Germline CDR1 is SEHNR and CDR2 is FQNEAQ (reference sequence). CDR3 length equals 15 residues. Trimming shortened V by 5 bases and J by 0 bases, and 11 bases separated the two germline ends. Specified time point: week 11, during vaccination. Alongside topical imiquimod, each dose of vaccine comprised 300 ug of mutant IDH1 20-mer peptide. These data belong to a study of a mutant IDH1 vaccine in newly diagnosed glioma. Background on the study: Vaccination followed radiotherapy alone by 4-6 weeks, or accompanied temozolomide cycles. The sex distribution of treated patients was about 62% male and roughly 38% female, with a mean age of around 40 years. Radiotherapy, temozolomide, or both had been given previously, and both were given to most.

Measured with immunoSEQ multiplex PCR; TCRdb has only the in-frame clones, and not every one. The repertoire has some 26,000 clones, 60% to 75% of them found once; the top ten carry about 11%. Overall study results and limits: Any relationship between pseudoprogression and changes in top peripheral T cell clonotypes seemed absent.

The J gene is TRBJ1-5, the V gene TRBV7-9; D call uncertain. Sequenced here: peripheral blood mononuclear cells (PBMCs), sampled from a glioma patient whose treatment included an IDH1 peptide vaccine. This TCR derives from a man between 18 and 29 years old with glioma. Some clones in this sample may be carry-over from other donors' samples. The CDR3 region has the DNA TGTGCCAGCAGCCGTGGTGGGGTTAGCAATCAGCCCCAGCATTTT. It translates to CASSRGGVSNQPQHF.